This TCR beta chain was sequenced for a study of blood T cells in healthy people across ages. General study findings and limits: Per million T cells, the diversity of TCR beta decreased roughly linearly as age advanced.

Comment on this clonotype: The antigen is undetermined.

For the second PCR, which ran for about 6 to 11 cycles, a sample-barcoded 5' primer and a J-beta primer mix were used. Every single cDNA molecule received a tag from a template-switch adaptor with 12 random nucleotides. No fewer than 2.5 million CDR3-containing paired-end reads came from each sample. TCRdb passed the 5' RACE reads through MiXCR, listing each CDR3 protein once. Among some 1.8 million distinct CDR3 sequences listed, roughly two fifths were seen once. Drawing of peripheral blood yielded approximately 10 milliliters from each donor. The CDR3 extends over 14 amino acids. From germline, CDR1 is SGHTA and CDR2 FQGNSA. J was trimmed by 2 bases and V by 6 bases; bases with no gene match: 5.

The sample was blood. The receptor's source is a human donor in good health. The chain couples TRBV7-2 to TRBJ2-3; 7 bases are a match to TRBD2. The CDR3 region has the DNA TGTGCCAGCAGGCCCCGGGAGGTCACAGATACGCAGTATTTT. Translation gives CASRPREVTDTQYF.